This TCR beta chain was retrieved from a study of cytomegalovirus exposure and HLA in healthy donors. At the level of the study: The Caucasian-associated ancestry cluster held more than 80% of more than 350 genotyped donors.

V shed 4 bases, J shed 4 bases, and the junction held 5 bases outside the gene matches. The CDR3 has 15 residues. Germline V gives CDR1 MGHDK, CDR2 SYGVNS. Study-wide findings and caveats: The authors confirmed in vitro that three CMV-associated chains were specific for CMV antigens. Cytomegalovirus-associated status was assigned to about 160 TCR beta chains. In presence/absence analyses, roughly uniform sequencing depth across donors was assumed.

Worth noting for this clone: What it binds is not known.

Primers: 60 Vbeta forward and 13 Jbeta reverse. TCRdb's copy holds only in-frame clones and misses some; the assay was immunoSEQ multiplex PCR. The sample lists 55,000 to 70,000 clones; around four fifths were seen once. Sequenced material: PBMCs. The sequence derives from a male donor in good health and CMV-seropositive. This sequence joins TRBV25-1 and TRBJ2-1; TRBD2 aligns across 9 bases. The CDR3 here is CASSGTSVRYNEQFF. The CDR3 DNA follows: TGTGCCAGCAGTGGGACTAGCGTTAGATACAATGAGCAGTTCTTC.